What follows are 15 T cell receptor beta chains derived from one specimen sequenced in a study of blood T cell repertoires in COVID-19. Only in-frame clones appear in the TCRdb table, and some are missing; sequencing was by immunoSEQ multiplex PCR. The sample has 200,000 to 250,000 clones; 85% are singletons. The sample taken for sequencing was peripheral blood. The receptors here all came from a man over 45 who had recovered from COVID-19.

In this sample, this clone turned up once. This chain connects TRBV19 to TRBJ2-7; D call uncertain. This CDR3 has 11 residues. Germline V gene lookup returns CDR1 LNHDA and CDR2 SQIVND (reference sequence). V was cut by 8 bases and J by 3 bases, with 8 bases left in between. The CDR3 DNA follows: TGTGCCAGTGGCCGGGTCTACGAGCAGTACTTC. It encodes CASGRVYEQYF.

The chain is built from TRBV20-1 and TRBJ2-1; 7 nucleotides agree with TRBD2. J gave up 11 bases and V 5 bases, and 6 bases lay outside the gene matches. CDR1 and CDR2 from the germline V gene are DFQATT and SNEGSKA (reference sequence). The CDR3 has 11 residues. Here the CDR3 reads CSASRGTKQFF. The CDR3 region has the DNA TGCAGTGCTTCACGTGGGACTAAGCAGTTCTTC.

The CDR3 DNA reads as TGTGCCAGCTCACCTAATACAGGGGTAGAAGAGACCCAGTACTTC. Its protein product is CASSPNTGVEETQYF. The V call is TRBV18, the J call TRBJ2-5; 7 bases agree with TRBD1. V was clipped by 3 bases and J by 3 bases; unmatched bases: 7. The CDR3 loop spans 15 amino acids. Germline V gene sequence: CDR1 KGHSH, CDR2 LQKENI.

The J gene is TRBJ2-1, the V gene TRBV6-4; TRBD1 agrees at 8 bases. The V segment lost 7 bases and the J segment 7 bases; nucleotides outside the gene matches: 12. This CDR3 is 15 amino acids long. Germline CDR1 and CDR2: MRHNA and SNTAGT. Written as DNA, the CDR3 is TGTGCCAGCAAATCCTTGGACAGGGAACTGAATGAGCAGTTCTTC. Protein: CASKSLDRELNEQFF.

V is TRBV19 and J is TRBJ2-7; 7 bases are shared with TRBD1. Germline values: CDR1 LNHDA, CDR2 SQIVND (reference sequence). This CDR3 region has 11 residues. J was trimmed by 9 bases and V by 5 bases; bases with no gene match: 4. The DNA of the CDR3 is TGTGCCAGTAGTCTGGACAGGACGCAGTACTTC. It codes for CASSLDRTQYF.

The V and J genes are TRBV18 and TRBJ2-1, with 10 positions matching TRBD2. J gave up 0 bases and V 8 bases, and 4 bases lay outside the gene matches. This CDR3 comprises 15 residues. Germline CDR1 and CDR2: KGHSH and LQKENI. CDR3 region: CASRTSGSSYNEQFF. Here the CDR3 DNA reads TGTGCCAGCCGGACTAGCGGCAGCTCCTACAATGAGCAGTTCTTC.

The chain employs TRBV19 and TRBJ2-4, with TRBD1 identical over 10 bases. The CDR3 consists of 14 residues. J lost 6 bases, V lost 5 bases, and 4 bases had no gene match. The germline gives CDR1 LNHDA, CDR2 SQIVND (reference sequence). The CDR3 is CASSPRTGGNIQYF. The CDR3 DNA sequence: TGTGCCAGTAGTCCTCGGACAGGGGGAAACATTCAGTACTTC.

The chain combines TRBV27 with TRBJ2-3; 9 nucleotides agree with TRBD1. This CDR3 is 16 amino acids long. CDR1 and CDR2 from the germline V gene are MNHEY and SMNVEV (reference sequence). The V segment lost 0 bases and the J segment 5 bases; nucleotides outside the gene matches: 6. In nucleotides, the CDR3 is TGTGCCAGCAGTTTATCTTACAGGGGGCCTGGAGATACGCAGTATTTT. Its translation: CASSLSYRGPGDTQYF.

This rearrangement joins TRBV7-9 to TRBJ1-2; TRBD1 aligns across 10 bases. Trimming at V came to 2 bases and at J to 8 bases, leaving 8 bases not matched to a gene. Per the germline V gene, CDR1 is SEHNR and CDR2 is FQNEAQ (reference sequence). The CDR3 runs 15 residues. CDR3 sequence (DNA): TGTGCCAGCAGCTTAATGCTCGACAGGGGGCGCGGCTACACCTTC. Amino acid sequence: CASSLMLDRGRGYTF.

The CDR3 protein is CASSSEGGTYEQYF. The CDR3 coding sequence is TGTGCCAGCAGCTCAGAAGGCGGGACCTACGAGCAGTACTTC. This chain connects TRBV7-2 to TRBJ2-7; perhaps TRBD2 as D (6 bases). Per germline, CDR1 SGHTA and CDR2 FQGNSA. Deletions cut 4 bases from V and 2 bases from J, with 12 bases between. This CDR3 region has 14 residues. The entire variable domain, with the rest obtained from reference TRBV7-2 and TRBJ2-7, is as follows: GAGVSQSPSNKVTEKGKDVELRCDPISGHTALYWYRQSLGQGLEFLIYFQGNSAPDKSGLPSDRFSAERTGGSVSTLTIQRTQQEDSAVYLCASSSEGGTYEQYFGPGTRLTVT.

This clone has just a few counts. The chain is built from TRBV7-8 and TRBJ2-2; D is unresolved. The germline V and J ends were trimmed by 8 bases and 1 base, with 8 bases remaining between them. The CDR3 runs 13 residues. Germline loops: CDR1 SGHVS, CDR2 FQNEAQ. This chain's CDR3 is CASLQVNTGELFF. In DNA form, the CDR3 reads TGTGCCAGCCTCCAGGTGAACACCGGGGAGCTGTTTTTT.

The chain has TRBV13 and TRBJ2-7; D gene uncertain. The CDR3 is 13 amino acids. V gave up 1 base and J gave up 5 bases, with 9 bases separating them. Looked up from germline, CDR1 is PRHDT and CDR2 is FYEKMQ (reference sequence). The CDR3 nucleotides are TGTGCCAGCAGCTTAGACAAAACCCACGAGCAGTACTTC. Translating gives CASSLDKTHEQYF. Combining the CDR3 with reference TRBV13 and TRBJ2-7 gives the whole variable domain AAGVIQSPRHLIKEKRETATLKCYPIPRHDTVYWYQQGPGQDPQFLISFYEKMQSDKGSIPDRFSAQQFSDYHSELNMSSLELGDSALYFCASSLDKTHEQYFGPGTRLTVT.

The V and J genes are TRBV18 and TRBJ2-7; D remains ambiguous. CDR1 and CDR2 (germline): KGHSH, LQKENI. The germline V and J ends were trimmed by 3 bases and 5 bases, with 17 bases remaining between them. This CDR3 has 15 amino acids. The CDR3 loop reads CASSPAATIGHEQYF. In DNA, the CDR3 is TGTGCCAGCTCACCGGCGGCCACTATAGGCCACGAGCAGTACTTC.

This rearrangement joins TRBV6-5 to TRBJ1-2, with D possibly matching TRBD1 (5 bases). Trimming removed 6 bases from V and 1 base from J, with 9 bases in between. This CDR3 has 13 amino acids. Per the germline V gene, CDR1 is MNHEY and CDR2 is SVGAGI. CDR3 DNA sequence: TGTGCCAGCAGGTTGACAGTTAACTATGGCTACACCTTC. This codes for CASRLTVNYGYTF.

The CDR3 nucleotides are TGTGCCAGCTCAAGGGGAATGTATCAGCCCCAGCATTTT. It is translated as CASSRGMYQPQHF. The gene calls are TRBV7-2 and TRBJ1-5; weak D call: TRBD1 (5 bases). Germline CDR1 reads SGHTA; CDR2 reads FQGNSA. The V end was cut by 8 bases, the J end by 5 bases, with 13 bases between. CDR3 length: 13 residues.